This T cell receptor (beta chain) was recorded in a study of PD-L1 blockade in urothelial cancer. Study information: Male sex and bladder-origin urothelial cancer characterized about 90% of the roughly 30 patients. Blood analysis was done at 3 weeks (second dose) and 6 weeks after treatment began. The study recovered a median of about 140,000 T cells per blood sample.

In germline, CDR1 is SGHTA, CDR2 FQGNSA. This CDR3 is 15 amino acids long. Trimming took 5 bases from V and 10 from J; bases not matched to a gene: 9. The protocol was immunoSEQ multiplex PCR, while the TCRdb copy is restricted to in-frame clones and leaves out a portion. The sample has more than 55,000 clones, roughly 79% seen once. The time point was: pretreatment peripheral blood. This TCR was sampled from a man in his 70s with urothelial cancer. This chain uses TRBV7-2 with TRBJ1-6, with 9 positions matching TRBD1. Source: PBMCs, taken around atezolizumab (anti-PD-L1) treatment. The CDR3 loop reads CASSVRTGVGSPLHF. As DNA, the CDR3 is TGTGCCAGCAGCGTTCGGACAGGGGTGGGATCACCCCTCCACTTT.